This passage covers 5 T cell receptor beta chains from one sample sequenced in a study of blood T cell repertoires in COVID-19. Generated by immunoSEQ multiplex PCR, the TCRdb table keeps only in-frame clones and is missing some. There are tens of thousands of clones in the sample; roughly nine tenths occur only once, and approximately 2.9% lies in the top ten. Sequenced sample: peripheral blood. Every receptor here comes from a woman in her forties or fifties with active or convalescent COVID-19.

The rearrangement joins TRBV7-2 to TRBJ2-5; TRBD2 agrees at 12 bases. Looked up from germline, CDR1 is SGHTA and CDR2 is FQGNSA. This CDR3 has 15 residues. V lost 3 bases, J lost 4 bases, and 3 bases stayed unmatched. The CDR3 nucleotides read TGTGCCAGCAGCTTCCCTAGCGGGGGGGGAGAGACCCAGTACTTC. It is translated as CASSFPSGGGETQYF.

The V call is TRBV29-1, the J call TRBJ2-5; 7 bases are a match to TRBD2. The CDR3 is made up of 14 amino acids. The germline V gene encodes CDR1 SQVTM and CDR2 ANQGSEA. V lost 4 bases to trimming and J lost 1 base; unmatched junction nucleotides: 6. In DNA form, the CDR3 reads TGCAGCGTTGGGGGCAGCGGGGTCCAAGAGACCCAGTACTTC. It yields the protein CSVGGSGVQETQYF.

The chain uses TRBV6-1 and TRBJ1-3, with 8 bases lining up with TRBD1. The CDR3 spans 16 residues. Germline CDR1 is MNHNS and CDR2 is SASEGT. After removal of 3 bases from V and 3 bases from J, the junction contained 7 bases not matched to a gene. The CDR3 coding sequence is TGTGCCAGCAGTGAGGACCGGACAGGGTATGGAAACACCATATATTTT. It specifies CASSEDRTGYGNTIYF.

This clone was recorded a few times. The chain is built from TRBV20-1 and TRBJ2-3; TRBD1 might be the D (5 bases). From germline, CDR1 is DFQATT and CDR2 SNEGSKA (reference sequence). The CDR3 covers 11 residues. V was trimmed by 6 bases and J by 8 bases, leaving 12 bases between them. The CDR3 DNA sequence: TGCAGTGCGAACGGACAAACTACGCAGTATTTT. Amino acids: CSANGQTTQYF.

The CDR3 bases are TGTGCCAGCAGCTTGCAATCAGGAGGATATACAAGCACAGATACGCAGTATTTT. Its translation: CASSLQSGGYTSTDTQYF. This chain connects TRBV5-5 to TRBJ2-3; the D gene is possibly TRBD2 (5 bases). From germline, CDR1 is SGHKS and CDR2 YYEKEE (reference sequence). The ends were cut back, 1 base at V and 0 bases at J, with 18 bases in the middle. The CDR3 runs 18 residues.